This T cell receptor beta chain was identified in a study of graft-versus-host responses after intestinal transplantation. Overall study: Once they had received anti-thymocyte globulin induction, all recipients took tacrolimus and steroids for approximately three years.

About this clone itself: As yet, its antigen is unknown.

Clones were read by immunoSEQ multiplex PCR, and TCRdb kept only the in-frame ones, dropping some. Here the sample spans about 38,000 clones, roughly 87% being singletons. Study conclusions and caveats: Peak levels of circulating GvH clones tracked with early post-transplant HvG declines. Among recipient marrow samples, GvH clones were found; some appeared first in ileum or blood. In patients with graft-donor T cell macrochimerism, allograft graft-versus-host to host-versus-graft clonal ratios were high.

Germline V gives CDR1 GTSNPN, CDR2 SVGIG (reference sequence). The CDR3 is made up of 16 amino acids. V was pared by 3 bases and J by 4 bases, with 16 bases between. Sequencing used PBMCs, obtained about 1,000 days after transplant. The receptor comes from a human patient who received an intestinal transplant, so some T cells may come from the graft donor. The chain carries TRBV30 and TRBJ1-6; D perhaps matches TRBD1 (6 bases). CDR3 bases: TGTGCCTGGAGCCCGCTTCCGGGACATTATAATTCACCCCTCCACTTT. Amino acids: CAWSPLPGHYNSPLHF.